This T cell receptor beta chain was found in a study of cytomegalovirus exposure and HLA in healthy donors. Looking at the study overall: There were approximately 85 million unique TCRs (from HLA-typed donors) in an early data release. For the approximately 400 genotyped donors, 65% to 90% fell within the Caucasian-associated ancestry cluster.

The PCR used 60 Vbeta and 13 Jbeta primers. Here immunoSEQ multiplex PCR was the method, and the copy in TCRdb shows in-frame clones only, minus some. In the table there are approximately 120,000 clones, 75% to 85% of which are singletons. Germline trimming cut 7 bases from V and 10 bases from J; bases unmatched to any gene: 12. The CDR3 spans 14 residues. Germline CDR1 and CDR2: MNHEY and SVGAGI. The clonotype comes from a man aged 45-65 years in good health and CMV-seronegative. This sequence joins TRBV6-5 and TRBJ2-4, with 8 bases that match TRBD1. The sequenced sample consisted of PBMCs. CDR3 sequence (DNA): TGTGCCAGCAATAACAGGGGGTCCCTTTCTATTCAGTACTTC. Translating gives CASNNRGSLSIQYF.